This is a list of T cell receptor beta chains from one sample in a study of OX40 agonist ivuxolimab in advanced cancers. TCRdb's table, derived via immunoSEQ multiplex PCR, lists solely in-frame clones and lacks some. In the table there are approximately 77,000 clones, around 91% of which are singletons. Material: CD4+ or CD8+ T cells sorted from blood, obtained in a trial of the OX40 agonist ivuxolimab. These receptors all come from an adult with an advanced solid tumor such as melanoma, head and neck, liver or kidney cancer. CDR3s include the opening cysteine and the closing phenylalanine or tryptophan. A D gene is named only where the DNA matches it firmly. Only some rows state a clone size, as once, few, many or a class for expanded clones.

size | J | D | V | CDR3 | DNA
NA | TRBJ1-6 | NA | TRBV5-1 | CASSLTGHSPLHF | TGCGCCAGCAGCTTGACAGGGCATTCACCCCTCCACTTT
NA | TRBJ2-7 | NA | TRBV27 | CAARGGFNSYEQYF | TGTGCCGCAAGGGGCGGATTCAACTCCTACGAGCAGTACTTC
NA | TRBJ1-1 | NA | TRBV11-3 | CASSLVSVSTEAFF | TGTGCCAGCAGCTTAGTAAGCGTGAGCACTGAAGCTTTCTTT
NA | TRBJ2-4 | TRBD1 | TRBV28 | CASTPWGQERNIQYF | TGTGCCAGCACTCCTTGGGGACAGGAGAGAAACATTCAGTACTTC
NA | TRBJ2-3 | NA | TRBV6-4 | CASSALGGQADTQYF | TGTGCCAGCAGTGCCCTTGGGGGCCAGGCAGATACGCAGTATTTT
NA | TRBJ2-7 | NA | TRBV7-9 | CASSRQYEQYF | TGTGCCAGCAGCCGACAGTACGAGCAGTACTTC
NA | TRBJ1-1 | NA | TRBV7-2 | CASSRYMNTEAFF | TGTGCCAGCAGCCGTTATATGAACACTGAAGCTTTCTTT
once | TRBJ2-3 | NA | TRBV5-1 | CASSLDRISGTDTQYF | TGCGCCAGCAGCTTGGACCGGATTTCTGGCACAGATACGCAGTATTTT
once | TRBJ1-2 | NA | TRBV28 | CASSLLGSLTQNYGYTF | TGTGCCAGCAGTTTATTGGGGTCCCTCACACAAAACTATGGCTACACCTTC
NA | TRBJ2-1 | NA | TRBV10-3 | CAIRGGGNEQFF | TGTGCCATCAGAGGTGGGGGAAATGAGCAGTTCTTC
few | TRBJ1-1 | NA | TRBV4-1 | CASSQVGQFEAEAFF | TGCGCCAGCAGCCAAGTTGGACAGTTCGAGGCTGAAGCTTTCTTT
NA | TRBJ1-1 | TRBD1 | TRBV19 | CASSISGGAGNTEAFF | TGTGCCAGTAGTATCTCAGGGGGCGCCGGGAACACTGAAGCTTTCTTT
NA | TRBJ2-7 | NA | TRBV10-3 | CAIGPGPVPEQYF | TGTGCCATCGGCCCGGGCCCGGTGCCCGAGCAGTACTTC
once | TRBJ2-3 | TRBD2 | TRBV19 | CASSRVLSGSSDTQYF | TGTGCCAGTAGTAGGGTCCTAAGCGGGAGCAGCGATACGCAGTATTTT
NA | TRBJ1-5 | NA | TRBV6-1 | CASRAGDGQPQHF | TGTGCCAGCAGAGCAGGGGACGGTCAGCCCCAGCATTTT
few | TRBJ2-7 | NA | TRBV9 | CASSVAPVSYEQYF | TGTGCCAGCAGCGTAGCTCCCGTTTCCTACGAGCAGTACTTC
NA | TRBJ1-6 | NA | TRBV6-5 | CASSLGRKWGDSPLHF | TGTGCCAGCAGTTTAGGCAGGAAGTGGGGGGATTCACCCCTCCACTTT